This T cell receptor (beta chain) was recorded in a study of blood T cell repertoires in COVID-19. Across the whole study: The United States, Italy and Spain supplied acute and convalescent COVID-19 samples.

This CDR3 is 13 amino acids long. The protocol was immunoSEQ multiplex PCR, while the TCRdb copy is restricted to in-frame clones and leaves out a portion. This sample has roughly 100,000 clones; approximately 80% occur once, and the top ten carry 9.8%. On this clone itself: A junction end diverges from the germline sequence, so it may reflect a read error.

The receptor comes from a man aged 55-75 years with active or convalescent COVID-19. Sequences were obtained from peripheral blood. This chain joins TRBV12-3 or TRBV12-4 and TRBJ1-2; weak D call: TRBD1 (6 bases). CDR3: CASSFPGGRGIAF. In nucleotides, the CDR3 is TGTGCCAGCAGTTTTCCGGGGGGGCGCGGTATAGCCTTC.